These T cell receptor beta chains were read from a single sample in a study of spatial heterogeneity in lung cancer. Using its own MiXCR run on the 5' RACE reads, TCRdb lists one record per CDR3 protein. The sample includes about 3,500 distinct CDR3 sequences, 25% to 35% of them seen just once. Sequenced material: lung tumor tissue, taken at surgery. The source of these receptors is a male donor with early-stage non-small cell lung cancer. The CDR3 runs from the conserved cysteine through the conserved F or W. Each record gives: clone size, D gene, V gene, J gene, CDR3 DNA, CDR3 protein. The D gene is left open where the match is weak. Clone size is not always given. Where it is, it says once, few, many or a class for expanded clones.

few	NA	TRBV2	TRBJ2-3	TGTGCCAGCAGTGAGCCCCCGCCTGCAGATACGCAGTATTTT	CASSEPPPADTQYF
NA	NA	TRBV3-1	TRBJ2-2	TGTGCCAGCAGCCTCCCAGGGAGGACCGGGGAGCTGTTTTTT	CASSLPGRTGELFF
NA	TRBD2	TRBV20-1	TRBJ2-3	TGCAGTGTTGGGACTAGCGGACGGAGAGATACGCAGTATTTT	CSVGTSGRRDTQYF
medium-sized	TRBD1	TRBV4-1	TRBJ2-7	TGCGCCAGCAGCCAAGTACGGGACAGCTACGAGCAGTACTTC	CASSQVRDSYEQYF
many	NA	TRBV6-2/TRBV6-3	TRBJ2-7	TGTGCCAGCAGTAGGACACGCTTTCCCTACGAGCAGTACTTC	CASSRTRFPYEQYF
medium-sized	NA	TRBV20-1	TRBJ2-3	TGCAGTGCTGGAGGTACTCTGGTTTTGGGCGGCACAGATACGCAGTATTTT	CSAGGTLVLGGTDTQYF
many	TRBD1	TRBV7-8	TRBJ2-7	TGTGCCAGCAGCTTTCCGGGACAGACTAATCAGTACTTC	CASSFPGQTNQYF
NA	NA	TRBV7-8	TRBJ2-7	TGTGCCAGCAGCTTAGAGGCCCCAGGCTACGAGCAGTACTTC	CASSLEAPGYEQYF
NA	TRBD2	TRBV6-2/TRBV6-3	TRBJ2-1	TGTGCCAGCAGTTACTGGGCTAGCGGGAGAGGCGATGAGCAGTTCTTC	CASSYWASGRGDEQFF
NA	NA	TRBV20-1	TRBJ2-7	TGCAGTGCTAGAGAACGTTTTGGGCTACTCTACGAGCAGTACTTC	CSARERFGLLYEQYF
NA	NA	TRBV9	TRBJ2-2	TGTGCCAGCACCCCACCCGGAGTAGCCGGGGAGCTGTTTTTT	CASTPPGVAGELFF
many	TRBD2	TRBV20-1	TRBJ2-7	TGCAGTGCCCCGGACGTGGCTAGCGGGAGCTCCGAGCAGTACTTC	CSAPDVASGSSEQYF
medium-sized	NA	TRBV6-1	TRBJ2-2	TGTGCCAGCAGGTGGAACACCGGGGAGCTGTTTTTT	CASRWNTGELFF
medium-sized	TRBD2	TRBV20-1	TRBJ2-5	TGCAGTGCTAGGGGACTAGCGGGAGGGCAATTAGAAGAGACCCAGTACTTC	CSARGLAGGQLEETQYF
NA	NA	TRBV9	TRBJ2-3	TGTGCCAGCAGCGTAGTCGGGGGACGAAGCACAGATACGCAGTATTTT	CASSVVGGRSTDTQYF